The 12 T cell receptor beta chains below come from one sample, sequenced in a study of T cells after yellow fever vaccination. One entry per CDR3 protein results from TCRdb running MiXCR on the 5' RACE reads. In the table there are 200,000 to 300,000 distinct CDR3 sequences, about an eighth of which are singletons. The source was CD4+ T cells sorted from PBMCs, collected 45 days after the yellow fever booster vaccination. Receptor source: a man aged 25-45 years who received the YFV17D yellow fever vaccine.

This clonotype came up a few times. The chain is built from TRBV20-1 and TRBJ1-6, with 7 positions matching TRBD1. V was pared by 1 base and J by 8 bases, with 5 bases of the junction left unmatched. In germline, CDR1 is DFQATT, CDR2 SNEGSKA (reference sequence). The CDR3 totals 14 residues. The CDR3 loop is CSARVARGDSPLHF. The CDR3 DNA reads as TGCAGTGCTAGAGTCGCCAGGGGGGATTCACCCCTCCACTTT.

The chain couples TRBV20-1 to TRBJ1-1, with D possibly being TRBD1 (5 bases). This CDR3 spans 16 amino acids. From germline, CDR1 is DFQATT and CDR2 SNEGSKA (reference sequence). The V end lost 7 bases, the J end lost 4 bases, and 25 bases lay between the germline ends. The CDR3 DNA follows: TGCAGTGGGACAAGCGGGACCTTGGGGGGAAGCACTGAAGCTTTCTTT. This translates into CSGTSGTLGGSTEAFF.

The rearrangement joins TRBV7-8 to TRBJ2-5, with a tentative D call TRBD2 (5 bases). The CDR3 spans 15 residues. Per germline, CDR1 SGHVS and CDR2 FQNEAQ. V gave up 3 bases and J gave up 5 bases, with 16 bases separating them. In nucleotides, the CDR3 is TGTGCCAGCAGCTTTACACTAGACAAGAGGGAGACCCAGTACTTC. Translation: CASSFTLDKRETQYF.

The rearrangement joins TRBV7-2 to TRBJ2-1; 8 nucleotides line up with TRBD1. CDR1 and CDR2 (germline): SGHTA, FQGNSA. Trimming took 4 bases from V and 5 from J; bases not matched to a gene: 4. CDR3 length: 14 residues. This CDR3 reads CASSSRDRNNEQFF. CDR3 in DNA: TGTGCCAGCAGCTCGCGGGACAGGAACAATGAGCAGTTCTTC.

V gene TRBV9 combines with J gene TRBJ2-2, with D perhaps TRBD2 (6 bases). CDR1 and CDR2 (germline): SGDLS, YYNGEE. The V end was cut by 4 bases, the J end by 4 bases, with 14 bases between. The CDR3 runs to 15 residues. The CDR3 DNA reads TGTGCCAGCAGCCCCCGACTAGACTCCACCGGGGAGCTGTTTTTT. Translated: CASSPRLDSTGELFF.

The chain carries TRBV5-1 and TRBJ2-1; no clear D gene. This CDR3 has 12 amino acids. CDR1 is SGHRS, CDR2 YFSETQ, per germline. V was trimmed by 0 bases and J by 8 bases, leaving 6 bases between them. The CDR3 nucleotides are TGCGCCAGCAGCTTGGACCGATATGAGCAGTTCTTC. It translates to CASSLDRYEQFF.

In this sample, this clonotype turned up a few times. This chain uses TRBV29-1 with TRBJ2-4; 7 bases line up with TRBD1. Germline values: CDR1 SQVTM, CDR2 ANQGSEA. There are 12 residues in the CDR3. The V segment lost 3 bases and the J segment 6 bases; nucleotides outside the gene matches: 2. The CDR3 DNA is TGCAGCGTTGAGGCAGGGGGAAACATTCAGTACTTC. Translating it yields CSVEAGGNIQYF.

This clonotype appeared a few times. CDR3 amino acids: CASSPERVSTDTQYF. The CDR3 DNA follows: TGTGCCAGCTCACCCGAGCGGGTTAGCACAGATACGCAGTATTTT. J is TRBJ2-3 and V is TRBV18, with TRBD2 as a possible D gene (6 bases). The CDR3 covers 15 residues. The V gene lost 3 bases and the J gene lost 0 bases, with 10 bases spanning the gap. CDR1 is KGHSH and CDR2 is LQKENI in the germline V gene.

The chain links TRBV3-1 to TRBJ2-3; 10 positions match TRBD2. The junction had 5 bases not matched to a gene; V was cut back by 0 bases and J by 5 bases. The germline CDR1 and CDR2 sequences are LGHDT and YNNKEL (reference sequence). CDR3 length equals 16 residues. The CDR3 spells CASSQEFRLAGDTQYF. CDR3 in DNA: TGTGCCAGCAGCCAAGAATTCCGACTAGCGGGAGATACGCAGTATTTT.

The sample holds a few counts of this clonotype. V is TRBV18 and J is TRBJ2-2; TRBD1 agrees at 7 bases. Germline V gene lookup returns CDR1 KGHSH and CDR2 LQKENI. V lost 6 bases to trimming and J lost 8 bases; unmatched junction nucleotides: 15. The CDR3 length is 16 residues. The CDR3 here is CASSPPTRQGAGELFF. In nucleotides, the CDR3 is TGTGCCAGCTCGCCTCCAACCCGACAGGGAGCGGGGGAGCTGTTTTTT.

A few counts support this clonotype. The CDR3 sequence: CSARVAGAQETQYF. The CDR3 DNA reads as TGCAGTGCTCGCGTAGCGGGAGCCCAAGAGACCCAGTACTTC. The chain recombines TRBV20-1 with TRBJ2-5, with TRBD2 identical over 9 bases. Germline V CDR1 and CDR2: DFQATT, SNEGSKA (reference sequence). This CDR3 spans 14 amino acids. V lost 5 bases, J lost 1 base, and 5 bases stayed unmatched.

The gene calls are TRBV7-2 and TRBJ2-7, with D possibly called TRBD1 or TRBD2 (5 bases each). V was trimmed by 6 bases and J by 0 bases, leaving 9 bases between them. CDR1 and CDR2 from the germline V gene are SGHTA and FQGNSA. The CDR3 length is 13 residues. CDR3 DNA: TGTGCCAGCAGGGCAGGGAGCTCCTACGAGCAGTACTTC. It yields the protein CASRAGSSYEQYF.